This TCR beta chain stems from a study of human T cells and chemical hapten exposure (dated by TCRdb to the early 2020s). Turning to the overall study: For sensitization, 2% DPC in acetone was applied to a roughly 2 cm by roughly 2 cm area of upper inner arm skin. Throughout the study period of roughly 24 weeks, patients also received therapeutic DPC doses to the scalp every week. Patch testing on the upper back used Finn chambers containing 0.01% DPC, with scoring done after 6 days according to International Contact Dermatitis Research Group standards. The mostly female patient cohort included alopecia areata with under or over 50% scalp involvement, alopecia totalis and alopecia universalis. Libraries were pooled for sequencing, and per-sample TCR yields varied mainly because of small differences in library volumes within the pool. The study tracked peripheral blood TCR repertoire changes in vivo during primary and secondary sensitization to the hapten diphenylcyclopropenone (DPC) in alopecia patients. Blood was sampled from patients pre-sensitization (week 0) and at 2, 6 and about 24 weeks after DPC sensitization. Twenty-nine alopecia patients gave blood for TCR sequencing at one to four time points (pre-sensitization, 2, 6 and 24 weeks). Points the paper makes about the study in general: Repeated subsampling changed both the strength of the expansion versus patch-test correlation and the threshold at which the correlation became significant. Significantly more large CDR3 similarity clusters were formed by expanded TCRs than by pre-sensitization or healthy control sets, consistent with antigen-driven responses. Patch test score was positively correlated with the number of PT1 expanded TCRs, with significance at thresholds 8, 16 and 32 but not at 4. DPC sensitization did not change how many TCRs were above 1 in 1000 frequency, and no evidence was found of alterations in global repertoire structure. Because all patients had alopecia, a presumed autoimmune disease, the immune response of the patients might differ from that of healthy individuals.

The library relied on RACE. Data came from a NextSeq 500. During library preparation, unique molecular identifiers were attached to individual cDNA molecules so that TCRs could be counted quantitatively and reproducibly. For every blood RNA sample, sequencing covered both the TCR alpha and TCR beta chains. Per the authors' processing: A median of around 96,000 TCRs per sample was observed, with a range of roughly 23,224 to 750,000. The Decombinator software suite was used to annotate V, J and CDR3 in the TCR reads. To make PS versus PT1 abundance plots, every sample was subsampled to the same number of TCRs (28,000). TCRs were defined as expanded if absent before sensitization and observed at least eight times at the 2-week time point. The public reads were reanalyzed by TCRdb: fastp trimming at Q25, MiXCR alignment, in-frame beta chains only. A single entry per CDR3 protein holds the most common genes and DNA from its merged rows. These V and J calls are TCRdb output, not the study's own analysis. For this sample the table gives around 110,000 distinct CDR3 sequences, of which around an eighth were detected only once. The ten top clones hold about 1.4% of the sample.

Via the germline V gene (reference sequence), CDR1 is SEHNR and CDR2 FQNEAQ. Deletion took 7 bases off V and 4 bases off J, with a span of 13 bases between the germline ends. The CDR3 measures 14 amino acids from cysteine to phenylalanine. The entry retains the CDR3 DNA only, 42 bases that are in frame from base 1. The sample's time point label, decoded: patch test 1, 2 weeks after DPC sensitization. The treatment or condition label, as the study defines it: therapeutic diphenylcyclopropenone sensitization with weekly scalp DPC. At each patch-test visit, blood was drawn before the patch test was applied. Patients were eligible if aged 18 to 70, diagnosed with alopecia and judged suitable for DPC therapy, and pregnant patients were excluded. Total RNA was extracted from unfractionated whole blood collected in Tempus Blood RNA tubes. In the case of this clonotype: The specificity of this receptor is unknown. Base qualities were left out, and no much larger clone turns up one base away.

This receptor was taken from a woman aged 45-65 years with alopecia areata. Some clones in this sample may be carry-over from other donors' samples. The sample in question was whole blood, obtained in connection with sensitization to the hapten diphenylcyclopropenone (DPC). The rearranged segments are TRBV7-9 and TRBJ2-2; the D gene is unclear. The CDR3: CASTSGLLTGELFF. In nucleotides, the sequence is TGTGCCAGCACTTCAGGCCTACTCACCGGGGAGCTGTTTTTT.